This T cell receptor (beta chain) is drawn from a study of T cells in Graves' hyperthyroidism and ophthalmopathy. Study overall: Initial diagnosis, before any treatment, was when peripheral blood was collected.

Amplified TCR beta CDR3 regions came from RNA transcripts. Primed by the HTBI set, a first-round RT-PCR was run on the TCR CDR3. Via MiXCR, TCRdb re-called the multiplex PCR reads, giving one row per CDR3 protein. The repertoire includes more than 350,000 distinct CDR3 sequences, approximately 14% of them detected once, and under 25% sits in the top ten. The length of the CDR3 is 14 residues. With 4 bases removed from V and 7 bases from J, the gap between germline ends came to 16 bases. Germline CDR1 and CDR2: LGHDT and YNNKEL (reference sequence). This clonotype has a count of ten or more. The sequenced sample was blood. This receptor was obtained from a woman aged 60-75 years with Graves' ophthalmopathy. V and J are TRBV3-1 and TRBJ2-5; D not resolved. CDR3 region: CASSPRTTLGTQYF. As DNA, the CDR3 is TGTGCCAGCAGCCCCCGGACCACCCTGGGGACCCAGTACTTC.